This T cell receptor (beta chain) was sequenced in a study of OX40 agonist ivuxolimab in advanced cancers. Study-level background: Of mixed ages from about 23 to 85 and averaging about 60 years, the group was 65% to 85% male.

Germline CDR1 SGHTA, CDR2 FQGNSA. The CDR3 has 18 amino acids. With 4 bases removed from V and 0 bases from J, the gap between germline ends came to 19 bases. The repertoire was sequenced with immunoSEQ multiplex PCR; TCRdb's copy has only in-frame clones and lacks some. The table has under 80,000 clones, around nine tenths seen once. This receptor was identified in an adult with an advanced solid tumor such as melanoma, head and neck, liver or kidney cancer. The chain couples TRBV7-2 to TRBJ1-3, with D tentatively TRBD1 (6 bases). The input for sequencing was CD4+ or CD8+ T cells sorted from blood, taken in a trial of the OX40 agonist ivuxolimab. CDR3: CASSSGLGGAFSGNTIYF. For the CDR3, the DNA is TGTGCCAGCAGCTCGGGACTAGGGGGGGCCTTCTCTGGAAACACCATATATTTT.